A single sample is the source of the 26 T cell receptor beta chains below, sequenced in a study of shared clonotypes between healthy human individuals (TCRdb year 2020). Receptors were amplified or captured by the immunoSEQ multiplex PCR assay. Imported from immuneACCESS, the table was reduced by TCRdb to in-frame sequences with V and J called. These copies leave out some clones; in studies compared against another copy, an unresolved V gene accounts for under half, and the cause of the remainder is not known. The sample data list about 680,000 clones, and about 74% of these were observed just once. The top ten hold roughly 1.7% of the sample. Sequencing input: memory CD4+ T cells sorted from blood. This sample's cell subset or site label indicates: CD45RA-negative fraction. These receptors originate from a woman in her 30s in good health.

Comments on this clone: Other DNA variants within this sample encode the same CDR3. The chain recombines TRBV18 with TRBJ1-4; D may be TRBD1 (6 bases). The CDR3 extends over 14 amino acids. CDR1 is KGHSH, CDR2 LQKENI, per germline. Trimming took off 0 bases at V and 8 bases at J, with 10 bases between the two ends. CDR3 DNA: TGTGCCAGCTCACCACCGGGGGCTCGGGAAAAACTGTTTTTT. Translation gives CASSPPGAREKLFF.

This clone was detected a few times. This sequence joins TRBV19 and TRBJ2-7; D possibly matches TRBD1 or TRBD2 (6 bases each). Germline V gene lookup returns CDR1 LNHDA and CDR2 SQIVND (reference sequence). V lost 6 bases, J lost 0 bases, and 18 bases lay in between. CDR3 size: 16 residues. The DNA for the CDR3 is TGTGCCAGTAGCGGGGGCCGGGCCCCCACCTCCTACGAGCAGTACTTC. It codes for CASSGGRAPTSYEQYF.

The chain couples TRBV27 to TRBJ2-1; TRBD2 aligns across 10 bases. The CDR3 consists of 14 residues. Germline CDR1 MNHEY, CDR2 SMNVEV (reference sequence). V dropped 6 bases and J dropped 5; count of bases not matched to a gene: 4. Here the CDR3 DNA reads TGTGCCAGCAGCGGACTAGCGGCTAACAATGAGCAGTTCTTC. As protein: CASSGLAANNEQFF.

The chain couples TRBV5-5 to TRBJ1-1; TRBD1 agrees at 7 bases. CDR3 length equals 13 residues. V was clipped by 4 bases and J by 3 bases; unmatched bases: 3. The germline gives CDR1 SGHKS, CDR2 YYEKEE (reference sequence). CDR3 nucleotides: TGTGCCAGCAGCATCGACAGGGACACTGAAGCTTTCTTT. Translating gives CASSIDRDTEAFF. The full variable domain, in which reference TRBV5-5 and TRBJ1-1 provide the parts outside the CDR3, is DAGVTQSPTHLIKTRGQQVTLRCSPISGHKSVSWYQQVLGQGPQFIFQYYEKEERGRGNFPDRFSARQFPNYSSELNVNALLLGDSALYLCASSIDRDTEAFFGQGTRLTVV.

This clone has just a few counts. In DNA, the CDR3 is TGTGCCAGCAGCCCGCGGGTTACAGGATTCAATCAGCCCCAGCATTTT. Translated, it gives CASSPRVTGFNQPQHF. The chain couples TRBV5-8 to TRBJ1-5; D possibly corresponds to TRBD1 (5 bases). This CDR3 is built from 16 residues. Germline assignment: CDR1 SGHTS and CDR2 YDEGEE. V was cut by 4 bases and J by 3 bases, with 17 bases left in between.

The chain recombines TRBV5-3 with TRBJ2-7; the match to TRBD2 covers 11 bases. TRBV5-3 is designated an ORF whose function remains uncertain. There are 14 residues in the CDR3. V was pared by 3 bases and J by 5 bases, with 4 bases of the junction left unmatched. The CDR3 loop reads CARSYGTSGNEQYF. In DNA, the CDR3 is TGTGCCAGAAGCTACGGGACTAGCGGCAACGAGCAGTACTTC.

The chain couples TRBV7-9 to TRBJ2-7; 9 nucleotides match TRBD1. Germline-derived CDR1 and CDR2 are SEHNR and FQNEAQ (reference sequence). The CDR3 is 14 residues long. The trim removed 5 bases at V and 7 bases at J, leaving 9 bases unmatched. CDR3 DNA: TGTGCCAGCAGCCTGATGACAGGGGGAGAGGAGCAGTACTTC. Translated: CASSLMTGGEEQYF.

This chain links TRBV30 with TRBJ2-2, with D possibly being TRBD1 (5 bases). CDR1 GTSNPN and CDR2 SVGIG come from the germline V gene (reference sequence). This CDR3 is 14 amino acids long. V lost 4 bases, J lost 0 bases, and 9 bases lay in between. Here the CDR3 DNA reads TGTGCCTGGATCGCGACAGCGAACACCGGGGAGCTGTTTTTT. Protein product: CAWIATANTGELFF.

The chain has TRBV6-6 and TRBJ2-5; the match to TRBD2 covers 13 bases. CDR1 and CDR2 from the germline V gene are MNHNY and SVGAGI (reference sequence). This CDR3 has 15 residues. Trimming cost V 5 bases and J 2 bases; bases outside gene matches: 2. CDR3 region: CASSKGLAGQETQYF. CDR3 sequence (DNA): TGTGCCAGCAGTAAGGGACTAGCGGGGCAAGAGACCCAGTACTTC.

The CDR3 DNA reads TGTGCCAGCAGCTTGCGACTAAGGAATGAGCAGTTCTTC. It is translated as CASSLRLRNEQFF. The chain employs TRBV5-4 and TRBJ2-1; TRBD2 might be the D (5 bases). V was trimmed by 1 base and J by 7 bases, leaving 9 bases between them. The CDR3 is 13 residues long. The germline CDR1 and CDR2 sequences are SGHNT and YYREEE (reference sequence).

The chain carries TRBV9 and TRBJ1-2; tentative D call: TRBD1 (6 bases). Trimming took 0 bases from V and 0 from J, leaving 9 bases between them. This CDR3 has 15 residues. Germline assignment: CDR1 SGDLS and CDR2 YYNGEE. CDR3 DNA sequence: TGTGCCAGCAGCGTAGGGGGGACACCTAACTATGGCTACACCTTC. Translation: CASSVGGTPNYGYTF.

This chain uses TRBV9 with TRBJ1-4, with D possibly matching TRBD1 (6 bases). V lost 0 bases, J lost 2 bases, and 11 bases lay in between. Germline lookup yields CDR1 SGDLS and CDR2 YYNGEE. The CDR3 spans 16 residues. CDR3 nucleotide sequence: TGTGCCAGCAGCGTAGGGGGGGCGAGGACTAATGAAAAACTGTTTTTT. It specifies CASSVGGARTNEKLFF.

The chain uses TRBV19 and TRBJ2-3, with D perhaps being TRBD1 or TRBD2 (5 bases each). The germline V and J ends were trimmed by 5 bases and 6 bases, with 15 bases remaining between them. Germline assignment: CDR1 LNHDA and CDR2 SQIVND (reference sequence). The CDR3 loop spans 14 amino acids. DNA for the CDR3: TGTGCCAGTAGTTGGGACCATAAAACGGATACGCAGTATTTT. It codes for CASSWDHKTDTQYF.

The V call is TRBV11-2, the J call TRBJ2-1; perhaps TRBD1 as D (6 bases). The CDR3 is made up of 15 amino acids. Trimming stripped 4 bases from V and 2 bases from J, with 12 bases between. Per the germline V gene, CDR1 is SGHAT and CDR2 is FQNNGV. The chain's CDR3 is CASSSDRTPYNEQFF. As DNA, the CDR3 is TGTGCCAGCAGCTCCGACAGGACTCCCTACAATGAGCAGTTCTTC.

The rearrangement links TRBV5-4 to TRBJ2-1, with 11 bases identical to TRBD2. The germline V gene encodes CDR1 SGHNT and CDR2 YYREEE (reference sequence). The J segment lost 8 bases and the V segment lost 4 bases, leaving 11 bases of the junction unmatched. CDR3 size: 16 residues. The CDR3 loop is CASSTGTSGPADEQFF. The CDR3 DNA reads as TGTGCCAGCAGCACTGGGACTAGCGGTCCAGCGGATGAGCAGTTCTTC.

In the case of this clone: The sample carries other DNA sequences with the same CDR3. The chain is built from TRBV10-2 and TRBJ2-7, with TRBD1 matching 7 bases. Trimming took 6 bases from V and 0 from J; bases not matched to a gene: 5. From germline, CDR1 is WSHSY and CDR2 SAAADI. CDR3 length equals 14 residues. The CDR3 here is CASRRQGDSYEQYF. The CDR3 DNA is TGCGCCAGCAGGCGACAGGGCGACTCCTACGAGCAGTACTTC.

This rearrangement joins TRBV18 to TRBJ2-2, with 8 bases lining up with TRBD1. J lost 7 bases, V lost 5 bases, and 9 bases had no gene match. CDR3 length: 15 amino acids. CDR1 and CDR2 (germline): KGHSH, LQKENI. The CDR3 reads CASSSGGEGIGELFF. CDR3 bases: TGTGCCAGCTCATCAGGGGGCGAAGGAATCGGGGAGCTGTTTTTT.

This clone occurred once. This same CDR3 is encoded by further DNA sequences in the sample. This chain links TRBV5-1 with TRBJ2-1; TRBD2 agrees at 13 bases. Trimming at V came to 4 bases and at J to 5 bases, leaving 0 bases not matched to a gene. CDR1 and CDR2 from the germline V gene are SGHRS and YFSETQ. The length of the CDR3 is 14 residues. CDR3 protein: CASSGLAGDNEQFF. The CDR3 DNA follows: TGCGCCAGCAGCGGACTAGCGGGAGACAATGAGCAGTTCTTC.

The V gene is TRBV27, the J gene TRBJ1-1; maybe TRBD1 (6 bases). Trimming removed 5 bases at V and 0 bases at J, with 13 bases between. CDR1 is MNHEY and CDR2 is SMNVEV in the germline V gene (reference sequence). The CDR3 is made up of 15 amino acids. CDR3 sequence reads: CASSRGGPMNTEAFF. The CDR3 coding sequence is TGTGCCAGCAGTCGTGGGGGGCCAATGAACACTGAAGCTTTCTTT.

The chain couples TRBV5-5 to TRBJ2-1; D gene uncertain. Germline-derived CDR1 and CDR2 are SGHKS and YYEKEE (reference sequence). V shed 1 base and J shed 6 bases, with 5 bases lying between them. The CDR3 runs 12 residues. DNA of the CDR3: TGTGCCAGCAGCTTGTTCAGCAATGAGCAGTTCTTC. Residues: CASSLFSNEQFF.

This rearrangement joins TRBV7-6 to TRBJ2-5; 8 bases are shared with TRBD2. V trimming: 5 bases; J trimming: 1 base; junction bases outside the gene matches: 12. Germline loops: CDR1 SGHVS, CDR2 FNYEAQ. CDR3 length: 17 amino acids. The CDR3 DNA reads TGTGCCAGCAGCCCCTATGGTATGGCGGGAGGCCAAGAGACCCAGTACTTC. Amino acids: CASSPYGMAGGQETQYF.

This clone was seen only once. V is TRBV10-3 and J is TRBJ2-7; 9 bases fit TRBD1. Germline V gene lookup returns CDR1 ENHRY and CDR2 SYGVKD. With V trimmed by 5 bases and J by 3 bases, 8 bases remained unmatched. The CDR3 consists of 15 residues. CDR3 nucleotides: TGTGCCATCAGTAGTCGGACAGGGGATCACTACGAGCAGTACTTC. This encodes CAISSRTGDHYEQYF.

This chain links TRBV4-1 with TRBJ2-7, with a possible D match to TRBD2 (5 bases). Germline V gene lookup returns CDR1 MGHRA and CDR2 YSYEKL. The CDR3 is 17 residues long. V lost 0 bases to trimming and J lost 1 base, with 16 bases between them. In DNA form, the CDR3 reads TGCGCCAGCAGCCAAGATACGCTAGCCAGAGTTTCCTACGAGCAGTACTTC. Its protein is CASSQDTLARVSYEQYF.

CDR3 protein: CASRPGTSGFKTYEQYF. CDR3 in DNA: TGTGCCAGTAGACCCGGGACTAGCGGATTCAAAACCTACGAGCAGTACTTC. This chain links TRBV19 with TRBJ2-7; 11 positions match TRBD2. This CDR3 contains 17 residues. V lost 6 bases and J lost 2; bases outside the gene matches: 12. CDR1 is LNHDA, CDR2 SQIVND, per germline (reference sequence). Full variable domain (rest looked up from reference TRBV19 and TRBJ2-7): DGGITQSPKYLFRKEGQNVTLSCEQNLNHDAMYWYRQDPGQGLRLIYYSQIVNDFQKGDIAEGYSVSREKKESFPLTVTSAQKNPTAFYLCASRPGTSGFKTYEQYFGPGTRLTVT.

This sequence joins TRBV10-3 and TRBJ1-5; no definite D call. The CDR3 totals 13 residues. Germline V gene lookup returns CDR1 ENHRY and CDR2 SYGVKD. Trimming removed 6 bases from V and 0 bases from J, with 6 bases in between. The CDR3 here is CAISSDSNQPQHF. The CDR3 region has the DNA TGTGCCATCAGCAGTGATAGCAATCAGCCCCAGCATTTT.

The gene calls are TRBV7-9 and TRBJ2-6; 8 bases fit TRBD2. The CDR3 is 17 residues long. V lost 1 base to trimming and J lost 1 base; unmatched junction nucleotides: 3. Germline V gives CDR1 SEHNR, CDR2 FQNEAQ (reference sequence). The CDR3, as DNA: TGTGCCAGCAGCTTAGTAGCGGGATCGTCTGGGGCCAACGTCCTGACTTTC. Amino acid sequence: CASSLVAGSSGANVLTF.